This T cell receptor (beta chain) comes out of a study of glioma-infiltrating T cells. This clonotype was seen ten or more times. The iRepertoire nested amplicon-rescue multiplex PCR amplified TCR alpha and beta CDR3s from RNA. One-step reverse transcription and amplification started from about 100-400 ng of tissue mRNA or PBMC total RNA. TCRdb re-analysed the multiplex PCR reads in MiXCR, keeping a single row per CDR3 protein. The sample yields 300,000 to 450,000 distinct CDR3 sequences, about 40% seen once. Germline CDR1 MDHEN, CDR2 SYDVKM. This CDR3 contains 13 residues. J was trimmed by 7 bases and V by 5 bases; bases with no gene match: 1.

The clonotype originates from a human donor with low-grade glioma or glioblastoma, undergoing nonglioma brain surgery, or in good health (not recorded which). V usage is TRBV28 and J usage is TRBJ1-5; TRBD1 aligns across 11 bases. Source material: glioma tissue, nonneoplastic brain tissue, or PBMCs (not recorded which). CDR3 bases: TGTGCCAGCAGTCGGACAGGGGGCCAGCCCCAGCATTTT. It specifies CASSRTGGQPQHF.